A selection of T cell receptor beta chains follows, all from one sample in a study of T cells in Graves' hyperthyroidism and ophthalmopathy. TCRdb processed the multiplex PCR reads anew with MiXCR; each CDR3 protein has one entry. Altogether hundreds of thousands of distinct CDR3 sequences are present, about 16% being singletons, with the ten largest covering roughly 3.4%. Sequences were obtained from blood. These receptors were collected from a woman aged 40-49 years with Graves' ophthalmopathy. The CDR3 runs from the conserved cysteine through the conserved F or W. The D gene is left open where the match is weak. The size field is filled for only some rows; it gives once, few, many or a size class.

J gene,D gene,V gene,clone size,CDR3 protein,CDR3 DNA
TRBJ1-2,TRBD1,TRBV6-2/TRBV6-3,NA,CASSYRGPESNGYTF,TGTGCCAGCAGTTACAGGGGGCCGGAGTCGAATGGCTACACCTTC
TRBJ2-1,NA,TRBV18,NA,CASSPSVGAHYYHEQFF,TGTGCCAGCTCACCATCGGTAGGGGCCCATTACTACCATGAGCAGTTCTTC
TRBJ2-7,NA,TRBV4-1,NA,CASSQIYHPTYEQYF,TGCGCCAGCAGCCAGATATACCACCCCACCTACGAGCAGTACTTC
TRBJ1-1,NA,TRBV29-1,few,CSVVRDPLTEAFF,TGCAGCGTTGTCAGAGATCCTCTTACTGAAGCTTTCTTT
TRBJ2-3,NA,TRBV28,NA,CASNLAFLRALEDTDTQYF,TGTGCCAGCAATTTAGCTTTTTTAAGGGCACTAGAAGACACAGATACGCAGTATTTT
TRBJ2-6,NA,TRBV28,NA,CATFRGGANVLTF,TGTGCCACTTTCCGCGGGGGGGCCAACGTCCTGACTTTC
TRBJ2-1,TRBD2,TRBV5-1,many,CASSLAPGRAVDEQFF,TGCGCCAGCAGCCTTGCGCCCGGGAGGGCCGTCGATGAGCAGTTCTTC
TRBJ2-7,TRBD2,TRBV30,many,CAWTRGGLDPYEQYF,TGTGCCTGGACTCGGGGGGGCCTGGACCCCTACGAGCAGTACTTC
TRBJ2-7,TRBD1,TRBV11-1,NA,CASGRTGTGGEQYF,TGTGCCAGCGGGAGGACAGGGACTGGGGGAGAGCAGTACTTC
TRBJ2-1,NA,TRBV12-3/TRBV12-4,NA,CASKMDLGGNEQFF,TGTGCCAGCAAAATGGACCTCGGTGGGAATGAGCAGTTCTTC
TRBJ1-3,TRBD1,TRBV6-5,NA,CASSYTGDRGNTIYF,TGTGCCAGCAGTTACACAGGGGACAGGGGAAACACCATATATTTT
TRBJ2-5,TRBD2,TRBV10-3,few,CAISDKSGRALETQYF,TGTGCCATCAGTGATAAGAGCGGGAGGGCCCTGGAGACCCAGTACTTC
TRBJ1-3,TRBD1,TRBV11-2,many,CASSLDGPLGQTLSGNTIYF,TGTGCCAGCAGCTTAGATGGTCCCCTGGGACAGACACTCTCTGGAAACACCATATATTTT
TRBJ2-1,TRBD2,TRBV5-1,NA,CASSLPKSSGGSIQINNEQFF,TGCGCCAGCAGCTTGCCGAAATCAAGCGGGGGGAGCATACAAATTAACAATGAGCAGTTCTTC
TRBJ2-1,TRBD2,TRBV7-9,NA,CASSSPTGGPGNEQFF,TGTGCCAGCAGCTCACCAACGGGGGGGCCGGGCAATGAGCAGTTCTTC
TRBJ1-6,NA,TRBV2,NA,CASKAQGIGGGSPLHF,TGTGCCAGCAAGGCCCAGGGCATTGGGGGCGGCTCACCCCTCCACTTT
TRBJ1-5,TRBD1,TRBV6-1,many,CASRQGQNQPQHF,TGTGCCAGCAGACAGGGGCAAAATCAGCCCCAGCATTTT
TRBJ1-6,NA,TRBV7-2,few,CASSPREVANSPLHF,TGTGCCAGCAGCCCCAGGGAGGTTGCGAATTCACCCCTCCACTTT
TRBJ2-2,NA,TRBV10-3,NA,CAISENGANTGELFF,TGTGCCATCAGTGAGAACGGTGCGAACACCGGGGAGCTGTTTTTT
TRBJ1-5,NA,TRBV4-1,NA,CASSQLWGRGQPQHF,TGCGCCAGCAGCCAACTTTGGGGGCGCGGTCAGCCCCAGCATTTT
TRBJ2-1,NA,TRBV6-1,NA,CASSPTSPNYNEQFF,TGTGCCAGCAGTCCTACTAGTCCCAACTACAATGAGCAGTTCTTC
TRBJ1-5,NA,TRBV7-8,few,CASSHTQVARVRDQPQHF,TGTGCCAGCAGCCATACTCAGGTAGCTCGTGTGCGGGATCAGCCCCAGCATTTT
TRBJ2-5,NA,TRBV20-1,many,CSARQGLGQETQYF,TGCAGTGCTAGACAGGGGCTAGGGCAAGAGACCCAGTACTTC
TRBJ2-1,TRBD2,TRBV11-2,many,CASSLAGGAYNEQFF,TGTGCCAGCAGCTTAGCGGGGGGGGCATACAATGAGCAGTTCTTC
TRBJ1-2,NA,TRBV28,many,CASSPPGGVYGYTF,TGTGCCAGCAGCCCCCCGGGGGGCGTCTATGGCTACACCTTC
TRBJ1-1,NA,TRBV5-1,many,CASSLGPQDGGTEAFF,TGCGCCAGCAGCTTGGGGCCCCAGGATGGCGGCACTGAAGCTTTCTTT
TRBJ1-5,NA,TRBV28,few,CASSYGGENQPQHF,TGTGCCAGCAGTTACGGGGGGGAAAATCAGCCCCAGCATTTT
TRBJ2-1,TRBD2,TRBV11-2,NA,CATETSGPNYNEQFF,TGTGCCACCGAGACTAGCGGGCCGAACTACAATGAGCAGTTCTTC
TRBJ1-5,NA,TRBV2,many,CASSDGQASNQPQHF,TGTGCCAGCAGTGACGGGCAGGCCAGCAATCAGCCCCAGCATTTT
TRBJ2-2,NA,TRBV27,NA,CASSLFGGQRNTGELFF,TGTGCCAGCAGTTTATTCGGGGGGCAAAGGAACACCGGGGAGCTGTTTTTT
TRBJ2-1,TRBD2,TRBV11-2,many,CASSSYPPDGRALSDNEQFF,TGTGCCAGCAGCTCCTACCCACCTGACGGGAGGGCCCTTTCGGACAATGAGCAGTTCTTC
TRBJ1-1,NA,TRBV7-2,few,CASSFQPANTEAFF,TGTGCCAGCAGCTTCCAGCCAGCGAACACTGAAGCTTTCTTT
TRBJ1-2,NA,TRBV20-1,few,CSAQPARQDTGPYGYTF,TGCAGTGCTCAACCGGCCAGGCAGGACACAGGACCCTATGGCTACACCTTC
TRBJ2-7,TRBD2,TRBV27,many,CASSAGLAGREQYF,TGTGCCAGCAGTGCGGGACTAGCGGGACGCGAGCAGTACTTC
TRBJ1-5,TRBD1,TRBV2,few,CASRGDRDNSNQPQHF,TGTGCCAGCAGAGGAGACAGGGATAATAGCAATCAGCCCCAGCATTTT
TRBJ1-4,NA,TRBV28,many,CASSLPGGVETIPEKLFF,TGTGCCAGCAGTTTGCCGGGGGGAGTTGAGACGATTCCTGAAAAACTGTTTTTT
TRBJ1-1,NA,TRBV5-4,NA,CASSRQTGRVNTEAFF,TGTGCCAGCAGTCGTCAAACAGGACGGGTGAACACTGAAGCTTTCTTT
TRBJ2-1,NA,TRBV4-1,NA,CASSQELVSYNEQFF,TGCGCCAGCAGCCAAGAACTAGTCTCCTACAATGAGCAGTTCTTC
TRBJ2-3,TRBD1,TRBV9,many,CASSVGQGPTDTQYF,TGTGCCAGCAGTGTGGGACAGGGTCCCACAGATACGCAGTATTTT
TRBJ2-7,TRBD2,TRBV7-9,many,CASSSSRGRGPTYEQYF,TGTGCCAGCAGCTCATCGCGGGGGAGGGGCCCCACCTACGAGCAGTACTTC
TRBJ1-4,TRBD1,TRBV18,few,CASSPPGTVNEKLFF,TGTGCCAGCTCACCACCGGGGACAGTTAATGAAAAACTGTTTTTT
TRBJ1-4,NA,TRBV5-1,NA,CASSFSNSEKLFF,TGCGCCAGCAGCTTTTCTAACAGCGAAAAACTGTTTTTT
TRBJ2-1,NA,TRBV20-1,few,CSAPRLDNEQFF,TGCAGTGCTCCACGATTAGACAATGAGCAGTTCTTC
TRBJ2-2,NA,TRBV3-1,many,CASSPRQGGVFGTGELFF,TGTGCCAGCAGCCCACGGCAGGGCGGGGTGTTCGGCACCGGGGAGCTGTTTTTT
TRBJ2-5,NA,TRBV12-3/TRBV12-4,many,CASSLTEETQYF,TGTGCCAGCAGTTTAACAGAAGAGACCCAGTACTTC
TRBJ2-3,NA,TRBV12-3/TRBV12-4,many,CASSSDGPLKDTQYF,TGTGCCAGCAGTTCGGACGGGCCGCTGAAAGATACGCAGTATTTT
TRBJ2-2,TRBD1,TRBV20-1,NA,CSARVPAGQGSSGELFF,TGCAGTGCTAGAGTCCCAGCGGGACAGGGTAGTTCGGGGGAGCTGTTTTTT
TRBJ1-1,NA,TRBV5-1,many,CASSLAGIRGGGNTEAFF,TGCGCCAGCAGCTTGGCCGGGATCAGAGGAGGGGGGAACACTGAAGCTTTCTTT